The 10 T cell receptor beta chains presented below share a single source sample, sequenced in a study of T cell responses to AZD1222 COVID-19 vaccine. Method: immunoSEQ multiplex PCR; TCRdb's copy keeps in-frame clones and lacks some. The data contain roughly 180,000 clones, about 90% of them seen just once; the ten biggest clones take up over 1.5%. Sequenced material: peripheral blood, taken on day 0 of AZD1222 vaccination. The receptors were sampled from an adult in good health.

The chain has TRBV15 and TRBJ1-1; 10 bases map to TRBD1. V gave up 3 bases and J gave up 5 bases; unmatched junction bases: 6. The CDR3 spans 15 residues. From germline, CDR1 is LNHNV and CDR2 YYDKDF (reference sequence). The CDR3, as DNA: TGTGCCACCAGCAGGGAGACAGGGGGCCTGACTGAAGCTTTCTTT. Translating it yields CATSRETGGLTEAFF.

The V gene is TRBV19, the J gene TRBJ1-1; TRBD1 is a possible D gene (6 bases). V was cut by 7 bases and J by 5 bases, with 11 bases left in between. The CDR3 consists of 12 residues. Germline V gene lookup returns CDR1 LNHDA and CDR2 SQIVND (reference sequence). CDR3 sequence: CASKRGLTEAFF. For the CDR3, the DNA is TGTGCCAGTAAGCGGGGGCTTACTGAAGCTTTCTTT.

This rearrangement joins TRBV7-8 to TRBJ2-1; 9 bases align to TRBD2. J gave up 5 bases and V 6 bases, and 14 bases lay outside the gene matches. This CDR3 comprises 17 residues. Germline assignment: CDR1 SGHVS and CDR2 FQNEAQ. The CDR3, as DNA: TGTGCCAGCAGTTTTCAACGGGGGCGGGAGGGAGACAATGAGCAGTTCTTC. Protein product: CASSFQRGREGDNEQFF. Variable domain in full (rest from reference TRBV7-8 and TRBJ2-1): GAGVSQSPRYKVAKRGQDVALRCDPISGHVSLFWYQQALGQGPEFLTYFQNEAQLDKSGLPSDRFFAERPEGSVSTLKIQRTQQEDSAVYLCASSFQRGREGDNEQFFGPGTRLTVL.

This chain connects TRBV30 to TRBJ1-2; D call uncertain. Trimming removed 2 bases from V and 3 bases from J, with 16 bases in between. The CDR3 has 15 amino acids. Germline CDR1 is GTSNPN and CDR2 is SVGIG (reference sequence). The CDR3 nucleotides read TGTGCCTGGAGTTCGGAGATCGTATTGGACTATGGCTACACCTTC. This encodes CAWSSEIVLDYGYTF.

The genes are TRBV10-1 and TRBJ2-7; tentatively, D is TRBD1 or TRBD2 (6 bases each). Trimming cost V 8 bases and J 4 bases, with 15 bases left between them. This CDR3 is built from 13 residues. The germline CDR1 and CDR2 sequences are WNHNN and SYGVQD (reference sequence). DNA for the CDR3: TGCGCCAGCTCAAGAGGGGGAGGTTACGAGCAGTACTTC. Translating it yields CASSRGGGYEQYF.

The chain couples TRBV6-2 or TRBV6-3 to TRBJ2-7; 9 nucleotides align to TRBD1. The CDR3 totals 15 residues. CDR1 MNHEY and CDR2 SVGEGT come from the germline V gene. With V trimmed by 6 bases and J by 2 bases, 8 bases remained unmatched. CDR3 nucleotide sequence: TGTGCCAGCAGACCTACTGACAGGGGGACCTACGAGCAGTACTTC. The encoded protein is CASRPTDRGTYEQYF.

With regard to this clone: The junction departs from the called germline gene at one end, perhaps through a read error. The chain is built from TRBV28 and TRBJ2-7; D gene unclear. Germline V gene data show CDR1 as MDHEN and CDR2 as SYDVKM. The CDR3 extends over 12 amino acids. The CDR3 loop is CATSLTSGEQYF. The CDR3 DNA reads as TGTGCCACCAGTTTGACATCGGGCGAGCAGTACTTC.

The CDR3, as DNA: TGTGCCAGCAGTCCCTCCAGGGTTTCCGGAAACACCATATATTTT. Protein sequence: CASSPSRVSGNTIYF. The chain joins TRBV27 to TRBJ1-3; tentative D call: TRBD1 (5 bases). CDR1 is MNHEY, CDR2 SMNVEV, per germline (reference sequence). With 5 bases removed from V and 4 bases from J, the gap between germline ends came to 15 bases. This CDR3 region has 15 residues.

The V gene is TRBV27, the J gene TRBJ1-1; 7 bases align to TRBD1. CDR3 size: 14 residues. Germline V lookup: CDR1 MNHEY, CDR2 SMNVEV (reference sequence). V trimming: 2 bases; J trimming: 4 bases; junction bases outside the gene matches: 4. CDR3 sequence: CASSLDRAFTEAFF. For the CDR3, the DNA is TGTGCCAGCAGTTTAGACAGGGCTTTCACTGAAGCTTTCTTT.

This chain joins TRBV18 and TRBJ2-3, with 7 bases lining up with TRBD2. Germline trimming cut 2 bases from V and 6 bases from J; bases unmatched to any gene: 11. Germline V gives CDR1 KGHSH, CDR2 LQKENI. There are 16 residues in the CDR3. CDR3 DNA sequence: TGTGCCAGCTCACCATTTACAGCGGGGCCCGGGGATACGCAGTATTTT. Translation: CASSPFTAGPGDTQYF. Filled out from reference TRBV18 and TRBJ2-3, the complete variable domain reads NAGVMQNPRHLVRRRGQEARLRCSPMKGHSHVYWYRQLPEEGLKFMVYLQKENIIDESGMPKERFSAEFPKEGPSILRIQQVVRGDSAAYFCASSPFTAGPGDTQYFGPGTRLTVL.